The rows below give T cell receptor beta chains drawn from one sample of a study of T cells after posttransplantation cyclophosphamide. TCRdb's table, derived via immunoSEQ multiplex PCR, lists solely in-frame clones and lacks some. This sample has under 950 clones, with about two thirds found just once. Sequenced material: CD8+ T cells sorted from PBMCs, taken 84 days after allogeneic stem cell transplant with posttransplant cyclophosphamide. All receptors come from a male patient between 25 and 39 years old who received an allogeneic stem cell transplant from a related donor, was CMV-positive, and had no GVHD. Some T cells may possibly be graft donor cells. The CDR3 runs from the conserved cysteine through the conserved F or W. Fields, in order: CDR3 length, D gene, J gene, clone size, V gene, CDR3 DNA, CDR3 protein. D genes are given only for firm matches. A clone size is listed for some rows: how often the clone was seen (once, few, many), or a class if it is expanded.

length: 15; D: TRBD2; J: TRBJ2-3; size: NA; V: TRBV27; DNA: TGTGCCAGCAGCGGGAGCGGGGGGGCTTTAGATACGCAGTATTTT; CDR3: CASSGSGGALDTQYF
length: 19; D: TRBD2; J: TRBJ2-5; size: NA; V: TRBV29-1; DNA: TGCAGCGTTGATGGCACCGGTTCTAGCGGGGATCTTAGGTGGGAGACCCAGTACTTC; CDR3: CSVDGTGSSGDLRWETQYF
length: 16; D: TRBD2; J: TRBJ2-7; size: NA; V: TRBV13; DNA: TGTGCCAGCAGCTCCGGGACTAGCGGATTCGGGTACGAGCAGTACTTC; CDR3: CASSSGTSGFGYEQYF
length: 15; D: TRBD2; J: TRBJ2-7; size: NA; V: TRBV6-1; DNA: TGTGCCAGCAGTCCATGGGGGGGAGGTTCCTACGAGCAGTACTTC; CDR3: CASSPWGGGSYEQYF
length: 18; D: TRBD2; J: TRBJ2-5; size: NA; V: TRBV9; DNA: TGTGCCAGCAGCGTAGGAGGCGGGACTAGCGTGGGGAGCGGGACCCAGTACTTC; CDR3: CASSVGGGTSVGSGTQYF
length: 13; D: NA; J: TRBJ1-4; size: NA; V: TRBV5-4; DNA: TGTGCCAGCACCCTCGGGCAGGGGGAAAAACTGTTTTTT; CDR3: CASTLGQGEKLFF
length: 17; D: NA; J: TRBJ2-2; size: NA; V: TRBV7-9; DNA: TGTGCCAGCAGCTCGACAGACCCCCCTAAATCCACCGGGGAGCTGTTTTTT; CDR3: CASSSTDPPKSTGELFF
length: 15; D: TRBD1; J: TRBJ1-4; size: few; V: TRBV6-1; DNA: TGTGCCAGCAGTGAAAAATTGACAGGGGGCGAAAAACTGTTTTTT; CDR3: CASSEKLTGGEKLFF
length: 14; D: NA; J: TRBJ1-2; size: large; V: TRBV29-1; DNA: TGCAGCGTCCATCTCGGGAACAGCAACTATGGCTACACCTTC; CDR3: CSVHLGNSNYGYTF
length: 15; D: NA; J: TRBJ2-2; size: NA; V: TRBV13; DNA: TGTGCCAGCAGTCCAGACAGACTCTCCACCGGGGAGCTGTTTTTT; CDR3: CASSPDRLSTGELFF
length: 14; D: TRBD1; J: TRBJ2-7; size: NA; V: TRBV6-5; DNA: TGTGCCAGCCTCCCGCTGAGGGGGCTCTCCGAGCAGTACTTC; CDR3: CASLPLRGLSEQYF
length: 15; D: TRBD1; J: TRBJ2-7; size: few; V: TRBV11-2; DNA: TGTGCCAGCCGGGTCCCCGGGACAGTCTCCTACGAGCAGTACTTC; CDR3: CASRVPGTVSYEQYF
length: 14; D: NA; J: TRBJ2-7; size: NA; V: TRBV27; DNA: TGTGCCAGCAGTTTTTTCCCGATCTCCTACGAGCAGTACTTC; CDR3: CASSFFPISYEQYF
length: 18; D: TRBD2; J: TRBJ2-3; size: NA; V: TRBV18; DNA: TGTGCCAGCTCACCAGGATTTGTCGAGGGCGGGAGAACAGATACGCAGTATTTT; CDR3: CASSPGFVEGGRTDTQYF
length: 15; D: NA; J: TRBJ1-1; size: large; V: TRBV19; DNA: TGTGCCAGTAGCGACTCGCCGACAGTGAACACTGAAGCTTTCTTT; CDR3: CASSDSPTVNTEAFF
length: 16; D: TRBD2; J: TRBJ2-1; size: few; V: TRBV6-6; DNA: TGTGCCAGCAGTCGTCGGGGGCTAGCGGGAGGCGGTGAGCAGTTCTTC; CDR3: CASSRRGLAGGGEQFF
length: 15; D: TRBD2; J: TRBJ2-1; size: NA; V: TRBV27; DNA: TGTGCCAGCAGTTTATATTCGGGGGGGAGCAATGAGCAGTTCTTC; CDR3: CASSLYSGGSNEQFF
length: 16; D: NA; J: TRBJ2-2; size: NA; V: TRBV7-2; DNA: TGTGCCAGCAGCTTAGAAGTGCGGGCTTACACCGGGGAGCTGTTTTTT; CDR3: CASSLEVRAYTGELFF
length: 14; D: NA; J: TRBJ2-1; size: once; V: TRBV4-3; DNA: TGCGCCAGCAGCCAAGGACGTTCCGGGAATGAGCAGTTCTTC; CDR3: CASSQGRSGNEQFF
length: 13; D: NA; J: TRBJ2-3; size: NA; V: TRBV15; DNA: TGTGCCACCAGGCAGCGGGTAACAGATACGCAGTATTTT; CDR3: CATRQRVTDTQYF
length: 13; D: NA; J: TRBJ2-5; size: once; V: TRBV19; DNA: TGTGCCAGTAGTATTGCACAACAAGAGACCCAGTACTTC; CDR3: CASSIAQQETQYF
length: 15; D: NA; J: TRBJ2-1; size: NA; V: TRBV9; DNA: TGTGCCAGCAGCGTAGGAGGTGGCTTTCAGAATGAGCAGTTCTTC; CDR3: CASSVGGGFQNEQFF
length: 18; D: TRBD1; J: TRBJ2-1; size: few; V: TRBV4-2; DNA: TGTGCCAGCAGCCAAGACACCTACCGGGACAGGGGGAGGAATGAGCAGTTCTTC; CDR3: CASSQDTYRDRGRNEQFF
length: 17; D: NA; J: TRBJ2-6; size: few; V: TRBV10-3; DNA: TGTGCCATCAGTGAAGAACCACAGGGTACTGGGGCCAACGTCCTGACTTTC; CDR3: CAISEEPQGTGANVLTF
length: 16; D: NA; J: TRBJ2-3; size: NA; V: TRBV5-6; DNA: TGTGCCAGCAGCTTGTCCGGCTCACTACGAGCAGATACGCAGTATTTT; CDR3: CASSLSGSLRADTQYF
length: 15; D: NA; J: TRBJ2-7; size: large; V: TRBV16; DNA: TGTGCCAGCAGCTCGGGACACGGCCCCTCCTACGAGCAGTACTTC; CDR3: CASSSGHGPSYEQYF
length: 16; D: NA; J: TRBJ2-2; size: NA; V: TRBV4-1; DNA: TGCGCCAGCAGCCCTATGACAGACACGAACACCGGGGAGCTGTTTTTT; CDR3: CASSPMTDTNTGELFF
length: 16; D: NA; J: TRBJ2-7; size: NA; V: TRBV28; DNA: TGTGCCAGCAGCCACCGTGAAACAGGAAGCTCCTACGAGCAGTACTTC; CDR3: CASSHRETGSSYEQYF
length: 16; D: TRBD2; J: TRBJ2-7; size: NA; V: TRBV10-3; DNA: TGTGCCATCAGTGAACCTTCTAGCGGGGGGGCCAACGAGCAGTACTTC; CDR3: CAISEPSSGGANEQYF
length: 12; D: NA; J: TRBJ1-1; size: NA; V: TRBV29-1; DNA: TGCAGCGTTGAGGCGGGAAACACTGAAGCTTTCTTT; CDR3: CSVEAGNTEAFF
length: 13; D: TRBD1; J: TRBJ1-2; size: large; V: TRBV6-5; DNA: TGTGCCAGCAGTTACACGGACAGGGATGGCTACACCTTC; CDR3: CASSYTDRDGYTF
length: 12; D: TRBD2; J: TRBJ2-3; size: NA; V: TRBV27; DNA: TGTGCCAGCAGTTTAAGGGCGGGGGCGCAGTATTTT; CDR3: CASSLRAGAQYF
length: 15; D: NA; J: TRBJ1-1; size: NA; V: TRBV5-6; DNA: TGTGCCAGCAGCTTTCGGTTAGCGCGGGGCACTGAAGCTTTCTTT; CDR3: CASSFRLARGTEAFF
length: 13; D: NA; J: TRBJ2-7; size: NA; V: TRBV5-6; DNA: TGTGCCAGCAGCAGTTTACGCGGCTACGAGCAGTACTTC; CDR3: CASSSLRGYEQYF
length: 15; D: NA; J: TRBJ2-2; size: NA; V: TRBV28; DNA: TGTGCCAGCAGTCCCCGGACTCTCAACACCGGGGAGCTGTTTTTT; CDR3: CASSPRTLNTGELFF
length: 14; D: TRBD1; J: TRBJ1-2; size: few; V: TRBV7-3; DNA: TGTGCCAGCAGCTCAGGGGGGCTTGGGTATGGCTACACCTTC; CDR3: CASSSGGLGYGYTF
length: 14; D: TRBD2; J: TRBJ2-1; size: few; V: TRBV6-5; DNA: TGTGCCATCAGCGCGGCGGGAGGCGTGGATGAGCAGTTCTTC; CDR3: CAISAAGGVDEQFF
length: 17; D: TRBD2; J: TRBJ2-7; size: NA; V: TRBV4-1; DNA: TGCGCCAGCAGCCAAGGGGGTAGCGGGAGGGCCTTCCACGAGCAGTACTTC; CDR3: CASSQGGSGRAFHEQYF
length: 18; D: NA; J: TRBJ2-7; size: large; V: TRBV14; DNA: TGTGCCAGCAGCCAAGATGAGCACCACGTCACCGCATCCTACGAGCAGTACTTC; CDR3: CASSQDEHHVTASYEQYF
length: 12; D: NA; J: TRBJ1-2; size: NA; V: TRBV12-5; DNA: TGTGCTAGTGGGCCCGGTTTGTATGGCTACACCTTC; CDR3: CASGPGLYGYTF
length: 15; D: TRBD2; J: TRBJ2-7; size: few; V: TRBV27; DNA: TGTGCCAGCAGTTTAGGCGGACTAGTCCCCTACGAGCAGTACTTC; CDR3: CASSLGGLVPYEQYF
length: 16; D: TRBD1; J: TRBJ1-6; size: NA; V: TRBV5-1; DNA: TGCGCCAGCAGTCGCGGACAGGGGGCAGATAATTCTCCCCTCCACTTT; CDR3: CASSRGQGADNSPLHF
length: 15; D: TRBD2; J: TRBJ2-1; size: NA; V: TRBV9; DNA: TGTGCCAGCAGCGTAGGGGGGGGGTACGTCAATGAGCAGTTCTTC; CDR3: CASSVGGGYVNEQFF
length: 14; D: NA; J: TRBJ2-7; size: NA; V: TRBV27; DNA: TGTGCCGGCAGTTTACAGCCTAACTATTACGAGCAGTACTTC; CDR3: CAGSLQPNYYEQYF
length: 15; D: TRBD2; J: TRBJ2-7; size: NA; V: TRBV13; DNA: TGTGCCAGCAGCTCCGGGACTAGCAGCTCCTACGAGCAGTACTTC; CDR3: CASSSGTSSSYEQYF
length: 19; D: TRBD2; J: TRBJ2-3; size: NA; V: TRBV11-3; DNA: TGTGCCAGCAGCCCATACGAGAATGGACTAGCGGGAGGCGCAGATACGCAGTATTTT; CDR3: CASSPYENGLAGGADTQYF
length: 16; D: NA; J: TRBJ1-1; size: NA; V: TRBV28; DNA: TGTGCCAGCAGTTTAGGGCCCCCAGGATTGAACACTGAAGCTTTCTTT; CDR3: CASSLGPPGLNTEAFF
length: 13; D: NA; J: TRBJ1-5; size: NA; V: TRBV5-4; DNA: TGTGCCAGCAGCTTGGGAGTAAATCAGCCCCAGCATTTT; CDR3: CASSLGVNQPQHF
length: 15; D: TRBD2; J: TRBJ2-3; size: once; V: TRBV7-9; DNA: TGTGCCAGCAGTCCTCGGACTAGCGGGGTAGTTACGCAGTATTTT; CDR3: CASSPRTSGVVTQYF